These T cell receptor beta chains were read from a single sample in a study of blood T cell repertoires in COVID-19. Generated by immunoSEQ multiplex PCR, the TCRdb table keeps only in-frame clones and is missing some. The table includes 250,000 to 300,000 clones, roughly nine tenths detected once. The sequencing sample was made of PBMCs or T cells enriched from blood (not recorded which). The receptors shown here come from a human donor in a cohort exposed to, infected with or recovered from COVID-19 (not recorded which). The donor label of this sample is uncertain. CDR3s include the opening cysteine and the closing phenylalanine or tryptophan. Fields, in order: J gene, clone size, D gene, V gene, CDR3 DNA, CDR3 protein. D genes are given only for firm matches. Some rows mark clone size as missing; the rest say once, few, many or name a class of expanded clone.

TRBJ1-5	.	.	TRBV5-1	TGCGCCAGCAGCTTGGAAGGGGGCAATCAGCCCCAGCATTTT	CASSLEGGNQPQHF
TRBJ1-1	.	.	TRBV19	TGTGCCAGTAGTTTGGCCACGATGAACACTGAAGCTTTCTTT	CASSLATMNTEAFF
TRBJ2-3	.	.	TRBV9	TGTGCCAGCAGCTCTCAGCCTTCGGGGAGCACAGATACGCAGTATTTT	CASSSQPSGSTDTQYF
TRBJ2-7	.	TRBD1	TRBV19	TGTGCCAGTAGTGGTACCGGGACAGGGGCCGCAAATTGGGGGACCTACGAGCAGTACTTC	CASSGTGTGAANWGTYEQYF
TRBJ2-5	.	.	TRBV10-2	TGCGCCAGCAGTGATCCGGTCAGCGGCTTCCAAGAGACCCAGTACTTC	CASSDPVSGFQETQYF
TRBJ2-3	.	TRBD2	TRBV9	TGTGCCAGCAGCGTACTGGCGGGGGGGCTCGGCACAGATACGCAGTATTTT	CASSVLAGGLGTDTQYF
TRBJ1-2	.	.	TRBV7-2	TGTGCCAGCAGCTTAGCGGGGGGGGCGGCCTATGGCTACACCTTC	CASSLAGGAAYGYTF
TRBJ1-1	.	TRBD1	TRBV29-1	TGCAGCGTCGGGACAGGGACTCCTGAAGCTTTCTTT	CSVGTGTPEAFF
TRBJ1-1	.	TRBD1	TRBV3-1/TRBV3-2	TGTGCCAGCAGCCAAGTGACAGGGGGGAACACTGAAGCTTTCTTT	CASSQVTGGNTEAFF
TRBJ2-7	.	.	TRBV15	TGTGCCACCAGCAGAGGCCCGGCAAGGGGGACCTACGAGCAGTACTTC	CATSRGPARGTYEQYF
TRBJ1-2	.	.	TRBV6-5	TGTGCCAGCAGTTACTCGGGAGGCGACTATGGCTACACCTTC	CASSYSGGDYGYTF
TRBJ1-3	once	TRBD1	TRBV12-5	TGTGCTAGTGGTTTGGTACTGGGACAGGGGGCACTCGGAAACACCATATATTTT	CASGLVLGQGALGNTIYF
TRBJ1-5	once	.	TRBV28	TGTGCCAGCAGTTTTTCAACGAGAGATCAGCCCCAGCATTTT	CASSFSTRDQPQHF
TRBJ2-3	.	.	TRBV3-1/TRBV3-2	TGTGCCAGCGGGTTAATGGCGGGGACAGATACGCAGTATTTT	CASGLMAGTDTQYF
TRBJ1-2	once	TRBD1	TRBV6-4	TGTGCCAGCAGAGGGACAGTGGACTATGGCTACACCTTC	CASRGTVDYGYTF
TRBJ1-4	.	.	TRBV30	TGTGCCTGGAGTTTCTTCCTCTCCAGGGGACCAACTAATGAAAAACTGTTTTTT	CAWSFFLSRGPTNEKLFF
TRBJ1-5	.	.	TRBV30	TGTGCCTGGGGTCCCCAGGGGCGTGGGCCCCAGCATTTT	CAWGPQGRGPQHF
TRBJ1-6	.	.	TRBV7-2	TGTGCCAGCAGCTTAGCGTCGGGGAGAGGGTCACCCCTCCACTTT	CASSLASGRGSPLHF
TRBJ1-6	.	.	TRBV6-1	TGTGCCAGCAGTGAACGTAGCCCGGAGGCTAATTCACCCCTCCACTTT	CASSERSPEANSPLHF
TRBJ2-5	.	TRBD2	TRBV4-1	TGCGCCAGCAGCCAAGGAGCGGCTAGCGGGGGGCAAGAGACCCAGTACTTC	CASSQGAASGGQETQYF
TRBJ2-1	.	TRBD2	TRBV7-2	TGTGCCAGCAGCTTCGGGACCGGGGGGGGGAATGAGTTCTTC	CASSFGTGGGNEFF
TRBJ2-7	.	TRBD1	TRBV6-5	TGTGCCAGCAGTCCCCGACAGGGAGTTTTCTACGAGCAGTACTTC	CASSPRQGVFYEQYF
TRBJ1-4	.	.	TRBV21-1	TGTGCCACTTTTTGGGACAGGGTAGTTTTCGGTTATGGGCCGAATGAAAAACTGTTTTTT	CATFWDRVVFGYGPNEKLFF
TRBJ1-1	.	.	TRBV5-4	TGTGCCAGCACCGCGGGGGGGGGAACGGGCACTGAAGCTTTCTTT	CASTAGGGTGTEAFF
TRBJ1-1	.	TRBD1	TRBV5-1	TGCGCCAGCAGCTCTGGTACCGGGACAGAGACTGAAGCTTTCTTT	CASSSGTGTETEAFF
TRBJ2-3	.	.	TRBV7-3	TGTGCCAGCAGCCTTATGCCGGGTACGCAGTATTTT	CASSLMPGTQYF
TRBJ1-3	.	.	TRBV3-1/TRBV3-2	TGTGCCAGCAGCCAAGATAACGGGGTGGACTCTGGAAACACCATATATTTT	CASSQDNGVDSGNTIYF
TRBJ2-1	.	TRBD2	TRBV12-5	TGTGCTAGTGGTCCGGGGGGTCGGGGCTCTGAGCAGTTCTTC	CASGPGGRGSEQFF
TRBJ1-4	.	TRBD1	TRBV30	TGTGCCTGCTCAGGGGGAGCTAATGAAAAACTGTTTTTT	CACSGGANEKLFF
TRBJ2-3	.	.	TRBV3-1/TRBV3-2	TGTGCCAGCAGCCAACCTAGGGGCCCAGATACGCAGTATTTT	CASSQPRGPDTQYF
TRBJ1-5	.	.	TRBV13	TGTGCCAGCAGCACACACCCGGAGCAGCCCCAGCATTTT	CASSTHPEQPQHF
TRBJ1-6	.	TRBD1	TRBV4-1	TGCGCCAGCAGCCAAGAGGACAGGGAGGGTTCACCCCTCCACTTT	CASSQEDREGSPLHF
TRBJ2-3	.	TRBD2	TRBV19	TGTGCCAGTAGTATCTTTCCCGGACTAGCGGGGGGAACAGATACGCAGTATTTT	CASSIFPGLAGGTDTQYF
TRBJ1-2	.	TRBD1	TRBV19	TGTGCCAGCGCAACTGACAGGGGCTCTGTCTATGGCTACACCTTC	CASATDRGSVYGYTF
TRBJ1-1	.	.	TRBV30	TGTGCCTGCTACAGGGTAGGCACTGAAGCTTTCTTT	CACYRVGTEAFF
TRBJ1-1	.	.	TRBV9	TGTGCCAGCAGGATGGGAGAAGATTCGTACACTGAAGCTTTCTTT	CASRMGEDSYTEAFF
TRBJ2-1	.	TRBD1	TRBV18	TGTGCCAGCTCCCCGGGCGGGACAGGCTCCTACAATGAGCAGTTCTTC	CASSPGGTGSYNEQFF
TRBJ2-5	.	TRBD2	TRBV14	TGTGCCAGCAGCCAAGACTCTACTAGCGGGGTGCACTCCCAGTACTTC	CASSQDSTSGVHSQYF
TRBJ1-6	.	.	TRBV12-3/TRBV12-4	TGTGCCAGCACGGGAGGCTATAATTCACCCCTCCACTTT	CASTGGYNSPLHF